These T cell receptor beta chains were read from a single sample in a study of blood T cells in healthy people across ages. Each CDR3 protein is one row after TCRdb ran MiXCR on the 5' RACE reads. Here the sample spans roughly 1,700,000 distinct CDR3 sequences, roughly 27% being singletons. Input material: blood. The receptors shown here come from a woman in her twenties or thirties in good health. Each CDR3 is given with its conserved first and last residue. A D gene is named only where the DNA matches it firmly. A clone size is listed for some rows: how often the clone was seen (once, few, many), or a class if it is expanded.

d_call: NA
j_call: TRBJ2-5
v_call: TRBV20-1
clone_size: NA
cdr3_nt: TGCAGTGCGGCTAGGGACTGGGAGGAGACCCAGTACTTC
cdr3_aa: CSAARDWEETQYF

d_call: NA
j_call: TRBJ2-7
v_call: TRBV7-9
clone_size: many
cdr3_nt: TGTGCCAGCAGCTTAGTGGGGCCAACGGACGAGCAGTACTTC
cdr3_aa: CASSLVGPTDEQYF

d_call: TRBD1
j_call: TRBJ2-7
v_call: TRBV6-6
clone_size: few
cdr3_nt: TGTGCCAGCCGCTCCACAGGGGGCTTCTACGAGCAGTACTTC
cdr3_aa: CASRSTGGFYEQYF

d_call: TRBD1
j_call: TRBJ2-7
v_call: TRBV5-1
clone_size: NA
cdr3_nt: TGCGCCAGCAGCTCCCTTTCTGGGGGACAGGGGTTATACGAGCAGTACTTC
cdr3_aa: CASSSLSGGQGLYEQYF

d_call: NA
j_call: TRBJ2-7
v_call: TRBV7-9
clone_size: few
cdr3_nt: TGTGCCAGCAGCAACGGACCCACCGGCGAGCAGTACTTC
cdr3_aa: CASSNGPTGEQYF

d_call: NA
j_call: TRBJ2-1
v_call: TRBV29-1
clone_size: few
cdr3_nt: TGCAGCGTTGACAGGGGGGCCGGCGATGAGCAGTTCTTC
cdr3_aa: CSVDRGAGDEQFF

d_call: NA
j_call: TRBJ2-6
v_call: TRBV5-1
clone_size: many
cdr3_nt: TGCGCCAGCAGCCCGGAGGGGGCTGGATCTGGGGCCAACGTCCTGACTTTC
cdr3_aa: CASSPEGAGSGANVLTF

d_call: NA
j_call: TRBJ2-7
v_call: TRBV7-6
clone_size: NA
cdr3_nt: TGTGCCAGCAGCGAGCCCGGCTACGAGCAGTACTTC
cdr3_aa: CASSEPGYEQYF

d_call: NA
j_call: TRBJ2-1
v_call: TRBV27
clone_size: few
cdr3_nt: TGTGCCAGCATGAGGGCGGGGAGCTCCTACAATGAGCAGTTCTTC
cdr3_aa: CASMRAGSSYNEQFF

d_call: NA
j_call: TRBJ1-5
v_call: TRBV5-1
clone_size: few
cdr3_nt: TGCGCCAGCAGGGGGTCAGCCAATCAGCCCCAGCATTTT
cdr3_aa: CASRGSANQPQHF

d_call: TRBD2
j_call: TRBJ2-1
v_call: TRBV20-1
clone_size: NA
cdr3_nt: TGCAGTGCTAGAGGCCGAGTTAGCGGGGGGGCCGGAAATGAGCAGTTCTTC
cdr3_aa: CSARGRVSGGAGNEQFF

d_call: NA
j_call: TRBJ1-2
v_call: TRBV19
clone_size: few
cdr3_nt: TGTGCCACTTATCGACCAACAGGAAACTATGGCTACACCTTC
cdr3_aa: CATYRPTGNYGYTF

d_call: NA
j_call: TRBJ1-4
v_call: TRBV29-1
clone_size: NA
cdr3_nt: TGCAGCGTACCCCGAATGACGGCCGGAGCGGAAAAACTGTTTTTT
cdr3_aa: CSVPRMTAGAEKLFF

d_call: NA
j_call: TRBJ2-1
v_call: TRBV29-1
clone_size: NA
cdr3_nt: TGCAGCGTTCTTCGTGAGAACAATGAGCAGTTCTTC
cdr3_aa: CSVLRENNEQFF

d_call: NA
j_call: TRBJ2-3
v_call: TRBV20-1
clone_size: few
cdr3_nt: TGCAGTGCTAGAGGGTGGCGGGACAGCACAGATACGCAGTATTTT
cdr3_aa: CSARGWRDSTDTQYF

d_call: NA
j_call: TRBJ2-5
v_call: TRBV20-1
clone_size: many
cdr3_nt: TGCAGTGCTAGCGAACAAGAGACCCAGTACTTC
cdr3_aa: CSASEQETQYF

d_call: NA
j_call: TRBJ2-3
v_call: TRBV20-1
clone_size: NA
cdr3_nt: TGCAGTGCTAGAGATCCTGGTTCATCCACAGATACGCAGTATTTT
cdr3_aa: CSARDPGSSTDTQYF

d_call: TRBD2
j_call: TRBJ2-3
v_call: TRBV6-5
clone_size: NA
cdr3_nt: TGTGCCAGCAGCCCTGGACTAGCGCTCTCAGATACGCAGTATTTT
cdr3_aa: CASSPGLALSDTQYF

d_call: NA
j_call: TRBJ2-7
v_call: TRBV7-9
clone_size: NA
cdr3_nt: TGTGCCAGCACCCCGCTGACGGGTTCCTACGAGCAGTACTTC
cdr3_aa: CASTPLTGSYEQYF

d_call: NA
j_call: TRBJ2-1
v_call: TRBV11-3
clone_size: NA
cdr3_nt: TGTGCCAGCAGCTTAATGGGCGTATCGGGGAATGAGCAGTTCTTC
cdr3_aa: CASSLMGVSGNEQFF

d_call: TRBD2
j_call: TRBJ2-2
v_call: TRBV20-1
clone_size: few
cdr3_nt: TGCAGTGCTAGAGGCGGGGGGGCTAACACCGGGGAGCTGTTTTTT
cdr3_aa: CSARGGGANTGELFF

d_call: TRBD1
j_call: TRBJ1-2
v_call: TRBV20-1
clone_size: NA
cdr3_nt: TGCAGTACTAGGGAGGGACAGTCTGGCCTCAATGGCTACACCTTC
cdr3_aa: CSTREGQSGLNGYTF

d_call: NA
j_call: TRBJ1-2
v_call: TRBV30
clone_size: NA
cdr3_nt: TGTGCCTGGAGTGTAGGTGCAGGGTTCGGTGGCTACACCTTC
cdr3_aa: CAWSVGAGFGGYTF

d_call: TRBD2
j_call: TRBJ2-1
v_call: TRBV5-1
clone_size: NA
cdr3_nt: TGCGCCAGCGTAGCTGATCAGCGGGGGGCCGCCTACAATGAGCAGTTCTTC
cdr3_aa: CASVADQRGAAYNEQFF

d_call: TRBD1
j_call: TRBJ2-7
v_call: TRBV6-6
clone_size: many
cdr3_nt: TGTGCCACGCTCTCCGGGACAGGCTACGAGCAGTACTTC
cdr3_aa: CATLSGTGYEQYF

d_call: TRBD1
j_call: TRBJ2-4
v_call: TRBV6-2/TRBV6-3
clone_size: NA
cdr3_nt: TGTGCCAGCAGGGTGACAGGGGGGGACATTCAGTACTTC
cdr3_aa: CASRVTGGDIQYF

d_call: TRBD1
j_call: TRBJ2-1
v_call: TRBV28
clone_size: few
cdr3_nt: TGTGCCAGCAGAAAGTACCTAAACAGGGGGCCTACTAAGGATGAGCAGTTCTTC
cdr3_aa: CASRKYLNRGPTKDEQFF